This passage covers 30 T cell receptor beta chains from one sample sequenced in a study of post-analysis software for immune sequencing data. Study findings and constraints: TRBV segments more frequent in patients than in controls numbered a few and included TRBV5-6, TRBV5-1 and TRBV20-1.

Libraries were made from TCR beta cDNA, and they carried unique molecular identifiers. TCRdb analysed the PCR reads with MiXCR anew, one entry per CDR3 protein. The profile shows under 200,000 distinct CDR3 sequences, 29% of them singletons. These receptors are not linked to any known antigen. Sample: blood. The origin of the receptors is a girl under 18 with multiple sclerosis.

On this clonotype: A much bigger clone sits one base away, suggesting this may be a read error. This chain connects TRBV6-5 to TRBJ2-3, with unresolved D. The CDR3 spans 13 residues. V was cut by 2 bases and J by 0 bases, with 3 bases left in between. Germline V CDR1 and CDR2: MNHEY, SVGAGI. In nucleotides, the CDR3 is TGTGCCAGCAGTTACCAAAGCACAGATACGCAGTATTTT. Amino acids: CASSYQSTDTQYF.

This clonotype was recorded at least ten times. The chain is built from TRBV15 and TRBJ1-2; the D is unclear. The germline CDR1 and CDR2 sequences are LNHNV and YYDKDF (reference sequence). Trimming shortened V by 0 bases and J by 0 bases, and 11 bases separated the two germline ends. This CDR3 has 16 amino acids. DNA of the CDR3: TGTGCCACCAGCAGAGATCTTGGCTCCGCTAACTATGGCTACACCTTC. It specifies CATSRDLGSANYGYTF.

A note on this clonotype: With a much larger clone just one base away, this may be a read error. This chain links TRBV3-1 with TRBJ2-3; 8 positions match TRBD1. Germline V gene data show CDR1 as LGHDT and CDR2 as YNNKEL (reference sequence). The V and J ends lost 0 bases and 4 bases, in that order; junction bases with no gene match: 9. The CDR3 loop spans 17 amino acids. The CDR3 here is CASSQELRQGSSDTQYF. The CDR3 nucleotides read TGTGCCAGCAGCCAAGAATTAAGACAGGGGAGCTCAGATACGCAGTATTTT.

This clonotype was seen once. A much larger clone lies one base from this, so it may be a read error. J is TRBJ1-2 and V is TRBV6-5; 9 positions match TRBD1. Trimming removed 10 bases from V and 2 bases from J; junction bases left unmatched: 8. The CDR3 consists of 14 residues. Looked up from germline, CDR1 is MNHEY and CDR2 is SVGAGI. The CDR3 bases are TGTGCCAACAGAACCGGGACAGGGAACTATGGCTACACCTTC. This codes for CANRTGTGNYGYTF.

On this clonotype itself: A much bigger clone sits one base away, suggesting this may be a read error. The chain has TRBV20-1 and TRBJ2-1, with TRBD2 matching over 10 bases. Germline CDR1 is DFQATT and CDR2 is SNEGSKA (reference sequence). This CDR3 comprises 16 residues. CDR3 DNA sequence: TGCAGTGCTAGAGCCCCAACTAGCGGGGTCTACAATAAGCAGTTCTTC. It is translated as CSARAPTSGVYNKQFF.

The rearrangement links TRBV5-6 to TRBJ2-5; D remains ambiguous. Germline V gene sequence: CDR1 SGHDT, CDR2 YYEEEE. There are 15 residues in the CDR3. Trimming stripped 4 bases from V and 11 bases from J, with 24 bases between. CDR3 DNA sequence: TGTGCCAGCAGCCCCAGAGGCCCCCTGGGCAATGAGCAGTACTTC. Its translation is CASSPRGPLGNEQYF.

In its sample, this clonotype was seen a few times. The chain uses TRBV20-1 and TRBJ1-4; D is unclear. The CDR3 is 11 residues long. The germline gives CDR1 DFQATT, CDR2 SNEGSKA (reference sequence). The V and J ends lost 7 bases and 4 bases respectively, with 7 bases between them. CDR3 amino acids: CSVRFNEKLFF. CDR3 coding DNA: TGCAGTGTACGTTTTAATGAAAAACTGTTTTTT.

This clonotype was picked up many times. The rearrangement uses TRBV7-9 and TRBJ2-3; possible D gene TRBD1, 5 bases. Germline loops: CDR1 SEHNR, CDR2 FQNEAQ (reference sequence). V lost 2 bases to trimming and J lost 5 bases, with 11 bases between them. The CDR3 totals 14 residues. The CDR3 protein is CASSLMTAIDTQYF. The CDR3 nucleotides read TGTGCCAGCAGCTTAATGACAGCCATAGATACGCAGTATTTT.

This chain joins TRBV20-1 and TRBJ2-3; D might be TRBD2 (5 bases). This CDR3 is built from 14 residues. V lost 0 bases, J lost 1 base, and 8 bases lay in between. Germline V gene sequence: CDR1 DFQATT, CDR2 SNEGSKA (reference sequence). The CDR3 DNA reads TGCAGTGCTAGAGATGGTAGCGGCACAGATACGCAGTATTTT. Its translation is CSARDGSGTDTQYF.

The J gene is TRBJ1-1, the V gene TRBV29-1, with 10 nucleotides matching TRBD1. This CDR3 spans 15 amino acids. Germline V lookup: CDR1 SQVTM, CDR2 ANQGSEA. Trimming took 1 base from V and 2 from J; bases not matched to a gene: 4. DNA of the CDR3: TGCAGCGTTGAAGGGACAGGGGGTAGCAACACTGAAGCTTTCTTT. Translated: CSVEGTGGSNTEAFF.

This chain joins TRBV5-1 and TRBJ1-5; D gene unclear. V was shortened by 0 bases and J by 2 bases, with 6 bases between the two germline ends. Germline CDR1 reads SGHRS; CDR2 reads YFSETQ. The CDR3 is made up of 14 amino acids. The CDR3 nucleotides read TGCGCCAGCAGCTTGGAGTCAGGCAATCAGCCCCAGCATTTT. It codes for CASSLESGNQPQHF.

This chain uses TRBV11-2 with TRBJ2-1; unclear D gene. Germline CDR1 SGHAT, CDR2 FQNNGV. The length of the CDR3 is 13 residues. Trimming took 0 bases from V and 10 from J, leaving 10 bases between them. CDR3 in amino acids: CASSLEVCGEQFF. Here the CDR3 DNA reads TGTGCCAGCAGCTTAGAGGTCTGTGGAGAGCAGTTCTTC.

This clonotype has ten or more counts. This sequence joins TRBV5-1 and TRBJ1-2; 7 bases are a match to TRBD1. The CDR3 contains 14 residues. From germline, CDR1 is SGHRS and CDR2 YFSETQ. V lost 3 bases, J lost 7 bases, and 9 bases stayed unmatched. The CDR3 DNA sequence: TGCGCCAGCAGCTCGGGACAGAGCGGCCCTGGCTACACCTTC. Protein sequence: CASSSGQSGPGYTF.

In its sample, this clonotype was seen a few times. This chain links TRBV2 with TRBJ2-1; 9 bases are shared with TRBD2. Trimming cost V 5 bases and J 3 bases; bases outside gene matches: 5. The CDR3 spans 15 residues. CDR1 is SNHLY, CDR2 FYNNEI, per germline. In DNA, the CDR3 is TGTGCCAGCAGTTCAATAGCGGGGGACTACAATGAGCAGTTCTTC. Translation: CASSSIAGDYNEQFF.

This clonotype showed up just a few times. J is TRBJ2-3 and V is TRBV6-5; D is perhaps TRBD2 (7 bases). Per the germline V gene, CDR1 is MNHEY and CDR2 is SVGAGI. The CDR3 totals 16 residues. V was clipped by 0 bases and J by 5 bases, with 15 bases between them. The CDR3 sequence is CASSYSIGLGGDTQYF. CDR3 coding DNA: TGTGCCAGCAGTTACTCGATCGGACTAGGGGGAGATACGCAGTATTTT.

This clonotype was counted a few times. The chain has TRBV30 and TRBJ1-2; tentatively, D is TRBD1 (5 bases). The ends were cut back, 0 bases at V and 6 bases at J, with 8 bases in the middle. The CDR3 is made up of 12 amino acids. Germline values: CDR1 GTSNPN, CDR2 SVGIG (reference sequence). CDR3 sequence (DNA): TGTGCCTGGAGTGTACGCAGGGATGGCTACACCTTC. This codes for CAWSVRRDGYTF. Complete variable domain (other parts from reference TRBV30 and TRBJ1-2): SQTIHQWPATLVQPVGSPLSLECTVEGTSNPNLYWYRQAAGRGLQLLFYSVGIGQISSEVPQNLSASRPQDRQFILSSKKLLLSDSGFYLCAWSVRRDGYTFGSGTRLTVV.

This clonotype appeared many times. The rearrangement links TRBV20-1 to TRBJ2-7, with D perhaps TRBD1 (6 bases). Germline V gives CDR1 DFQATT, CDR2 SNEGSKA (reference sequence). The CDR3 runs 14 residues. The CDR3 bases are TGCAGCCCCTCGACAGTTGAGGGGGTACACGAGCAGTACTTC. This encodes CSPSTVEGVHEQYF.

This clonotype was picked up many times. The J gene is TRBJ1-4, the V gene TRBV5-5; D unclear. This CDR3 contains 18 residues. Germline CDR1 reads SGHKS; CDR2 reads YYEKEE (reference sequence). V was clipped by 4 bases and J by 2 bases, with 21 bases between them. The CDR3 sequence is CASSPPRDRLRTNEKLFF. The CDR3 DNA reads TGTGCCAGCAGCCCGCCTCGAGACCGGCTAAGGACTAATGAAAAACTGTTTTTT.

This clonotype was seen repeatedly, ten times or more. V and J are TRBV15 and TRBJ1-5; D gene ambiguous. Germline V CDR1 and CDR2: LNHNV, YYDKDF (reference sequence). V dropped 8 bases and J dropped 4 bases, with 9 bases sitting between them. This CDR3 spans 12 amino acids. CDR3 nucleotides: TGTGCCACCGGGATACCGAATCAGCCCCAGCATTTT. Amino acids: CATGIPNQPQHF. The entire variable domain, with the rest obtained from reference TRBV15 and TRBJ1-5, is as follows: DAMVIQNPRYQVTQFGKPVTLSCSQTLNHNVMYWYQQKSSQAPKLLFHYYDKDFNNEADTPDNFQSRRPNTSFCFLDIRSPGLGDTAMYLCATGIPNQPQHFGDGTRLSIL.

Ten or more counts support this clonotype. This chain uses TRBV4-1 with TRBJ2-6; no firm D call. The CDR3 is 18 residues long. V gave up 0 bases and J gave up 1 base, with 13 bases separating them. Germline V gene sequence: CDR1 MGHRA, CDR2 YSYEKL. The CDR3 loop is CASSQENVVPSGANVLTF. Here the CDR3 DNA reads TGCGCCAGCAGCCAAGAAAATGTGGTCCCTTCTGGGGCCAACGTCCTGACTTTC.

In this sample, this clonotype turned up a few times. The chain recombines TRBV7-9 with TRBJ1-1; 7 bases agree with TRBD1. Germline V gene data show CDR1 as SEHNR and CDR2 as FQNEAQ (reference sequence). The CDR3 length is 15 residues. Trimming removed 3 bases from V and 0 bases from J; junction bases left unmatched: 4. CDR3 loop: CASSFYQGVNTEAFF. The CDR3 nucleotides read TGTGCCAGCAGCTTTTATCAGGGGGTGAACACTGAAGCTTTCTTT.

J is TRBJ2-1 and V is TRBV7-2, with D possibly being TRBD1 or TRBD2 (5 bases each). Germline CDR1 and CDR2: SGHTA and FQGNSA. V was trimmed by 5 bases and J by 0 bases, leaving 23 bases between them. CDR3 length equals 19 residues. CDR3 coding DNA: TGTGCCAGCAGCCAACTAATGATGAGGGACGGTCCCTCCTACAATGAGCAGTTCTTC. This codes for CASSQLMMRDGPSYNEQFF.

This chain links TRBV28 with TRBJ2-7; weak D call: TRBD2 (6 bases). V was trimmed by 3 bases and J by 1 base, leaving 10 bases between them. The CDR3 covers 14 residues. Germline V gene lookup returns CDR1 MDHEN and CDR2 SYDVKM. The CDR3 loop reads CASSLYSGSYEQYF. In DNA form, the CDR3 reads TGTGCCAGCAGTTTGTACAGCGGGTCCTACGAGCAGTACTTC.

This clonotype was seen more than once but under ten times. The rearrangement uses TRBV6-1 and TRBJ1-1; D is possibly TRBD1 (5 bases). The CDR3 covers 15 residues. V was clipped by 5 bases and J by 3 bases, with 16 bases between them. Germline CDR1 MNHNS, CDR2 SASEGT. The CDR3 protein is CASSPPSWGDTEAFF. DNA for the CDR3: TGTGCCAGCAGTCCCCCTAGTTGGGGGGACACTGAAGCTTTCTTT.

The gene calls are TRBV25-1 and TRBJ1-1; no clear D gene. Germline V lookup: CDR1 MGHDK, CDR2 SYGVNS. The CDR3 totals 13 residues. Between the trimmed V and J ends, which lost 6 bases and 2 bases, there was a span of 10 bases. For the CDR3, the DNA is TGTGCCAGCAGGTTTGGGTATAACACTGAAGCTTTCTTT. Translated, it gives CASRFGYNTEAFF.

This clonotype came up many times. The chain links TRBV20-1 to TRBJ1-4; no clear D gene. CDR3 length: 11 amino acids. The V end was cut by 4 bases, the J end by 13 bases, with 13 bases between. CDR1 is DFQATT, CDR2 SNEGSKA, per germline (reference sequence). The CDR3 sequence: CSATEGVALFF. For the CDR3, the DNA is TGCAGTGCTACGGAGGGTGTGGCACTGTTTTTT.

For the CDR3, the DNA is TGTGCCAGCAGGGACAGGGCTCAAGAGACCCAGTACTTC. It yields the protein CASRDRAQETQYF. The V gene is TRBV2, the J gene TRBJ2-5; 8 nucleotides line up with TRBD1. The CDR3 is made up of 13 amino acids. Germline lookup yields CDR1 SNHLY and CDR2 FYNNEI. The V segment lost 6 bases and the J segment 2 bases; nucleotides outside the gene matches: 2.

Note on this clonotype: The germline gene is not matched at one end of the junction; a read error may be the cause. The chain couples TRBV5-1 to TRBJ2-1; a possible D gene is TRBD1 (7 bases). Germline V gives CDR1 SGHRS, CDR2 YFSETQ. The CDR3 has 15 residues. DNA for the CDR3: TGCGCCAGCAGCCCTCAGGGGGGAACCTACGATGAGCAGTTCTTC. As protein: CASSPQGGTYDEQFF.

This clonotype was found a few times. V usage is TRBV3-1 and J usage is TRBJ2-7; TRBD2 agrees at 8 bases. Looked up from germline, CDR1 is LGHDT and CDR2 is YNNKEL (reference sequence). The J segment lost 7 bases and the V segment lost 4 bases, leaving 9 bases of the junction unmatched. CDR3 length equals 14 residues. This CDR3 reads CASSPRLATAEQYF. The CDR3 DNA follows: TGTGCCAGCAGCCCCAGACTAGCGACTGCGGAGCAGTACTTC.

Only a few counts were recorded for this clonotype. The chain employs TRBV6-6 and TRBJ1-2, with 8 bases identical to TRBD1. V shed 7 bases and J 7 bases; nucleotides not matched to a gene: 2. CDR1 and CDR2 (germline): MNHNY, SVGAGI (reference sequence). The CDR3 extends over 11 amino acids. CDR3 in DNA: TGTGCCAGCACAGGGGGCGTTGGCTACACCTTC. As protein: CASTGGVGYTF.